This T cell receptor (beta chain) was identified during a study of cytotoxic CD8 clonotypes in ibrutinib-treated CLL. Frozen-stored PBMCs produced about 2 micrograms of genomic DNA for TCR beta libraries. This CDR3 contains 16 residues. Trimming cost V 5 bases and J 7 bases; bases outside gene matches: 7. Per the germline V gene, CDR1 is SGHVS and CDR2 is FQNEAQ. Repertoires were generated with immunoSEQ multiplex PCR, while TCRdb's copy carries only in-frame clones and drops some. This table holds about 140,000 clones, about 80% found once. Here the sequenced sample was PBMCs, taken after 12 months of ibrutinib treatment. This rearrangement joins TRBV7-8 to TRBJ2-1; 14 bases match TRBD2. This TCR derives from a human donor with chronic lymphocytic leukemia. CDR3 residues: CASSKTGTSGRNEQFF. The CDR3 DNA reads TGTGCCAGCAGCAAAACCGGGACTAGCGGGAGAAATGAGCAGTTCTTC.